A single sample is the source of the 21 T cell receptor beta chains below, sequenced in a study of Graves' ophthalmopathy and Graves' hyperthyroidism. For repertoire sequencing, the TCR beta CDR3 regions were amplified from RNA transcripts. HTBI primers primed a first-round RT-PCR, and a second-round multiplex PCR followed. TCRdb itself ran the multiplex PCR reads through MiXCR, one entry per CDR3 protein. The sample includes about 660,000 distinct CDR3 sequences, roughly 41% of them seen just once. The sequenced sample consisted of peripheral blood. The receptors come from an adult man with Graves' ophthalmopathy.

This chain connects TRBV5-1 to TRBJ1-1, with D tentatively TRBD1 (6 bases). Looked up from germline, CDR1 is SGHRS and CDR2 is YFSETQ. The V end was cut by 3 bases, the J end by 6 bases, with 21 bases between. This CDR3 region has 16 residues. Here the CDR3 reads CASSSFFADSTAEAFF. CDR3 sequence (DNA): TGCGCCAGCAGCTCCTTTTTTGCGGACAGTACGGCTGAAGCTTTCTTT.

This clonotype was detected many times. The chain has TRBV15 and TRBJ1-2, with 9 bases identical to TRBD1. CDR3 length: 16 amino acids. The V segment lost 0 bases and the J segment 4 bases; nucleotides outside the gene matches: 6. CDR1 LNHNV and CDR2 YYDKDF come from the germline V gene (reference sequence). The CDR3: CATSRDRDRVTYGYTF. The CDR3 nucleotides are TGTGCCACCAGCAGAGATAGGGACAGGGTGACCTATGGCTACACCTTC.

This clonotype was picked up one time. The V call is TRBV19, the J call TRBJ2-7, with D perhaps TRBD1 or TRBD2 (6 bases each). Germline V gene data show CDR1 as LNHDA and CDR2 as SQIVND (reference sequence). Trimming removed 7 bases from V and 2 bases from J, with 15 bases in between. This CDR3 contains 14 residues. The CDR3 sequence is CASNIMEGAYEQYF. The CDR3 DNA reads TGTGCCAGTAATATTATGGAGGGGGCCTACGAGCAGTACTTC.

This clonotype was seen at least ten times. The chain carries TRBV11-3 and TRBJ2-2; the match to TRBD1 covers 9 bases. V shed 4 bases and J 7 bases; nucleotides not matched to a gene: 4. Germline V gene lookup returns CDR1 SGHNT and CDR2 YENEEA. CDR3 length equals 14 residues. As DNA, the CDR3 is TGTGCCAGCAGCTGGACAGGGGTTGACGGGGAGCTGTTTTTT. Encoded protein: CASSWTGVDGELFF.

Regarding this clonotype: A read error may produce the germline difference seen at one junction end. The V gene is TRBV12-3 or TRBV12-4, the J gene TRBJ1-5; no firm D call. The CDR3 is 13 residues long. The chain's CDR3 is CAGSLGANQPQHF. For the CDR3, the DNA is TGTGCCGGCAGTTTGGGCGCCAATCAGCCCCAGCATTTT.

This clonotype was observed many times. The chain recombines TRBV5-5 with TRBJ2-2; tentatively, D is TRBD1 (6 bases). V lost 4 bases and J 1 base, leaving 11 bases between the germline ends. The CDR3 length is 15 residues. Germline-derived CDR1 and CDR2 are SGHKS and YYEKEE (reference sequence). The CDR3 DNA is TGTGCCAGCAGCGTGCCGGGACAGAACACCGGGGAGCTGTTTTTT. It yields the protein CASSVPGQNTGELFF. Full variable domain (missing parts from reference TRBV5-5 and TRBJ2-2): DAGVTQSPTHLIKTRGQQVTLRCSPISGHKSVSWYQQVLGQGPQFIFQYYEKEERGRGNFPDRFSARQFPNYSSELNVNALLLGDSALYLCASSVPGQNTGELFFGEGSRLTVL.

This clonotype was counted at least ten times. The chain couples TRBV4-3 to TRBJ1-2; TRBD1 matches at 9 bases. V shed 0 bases and J 8 bases; nucleotides not matched to a gene: 4. Germline V gene data show CDR1 as LGHNA and CDR2 as YSLEER. This CDR3 region has 14 residues. The CDR3 loop reads CASSQETGGRGYTF. The CDR3 DNA reads as TGCGCCAGCAGCCAAGAAACAGGGGGCAGGGGCTACACCTTC.

This chain uses TRBV7-9 with TRBJ1-5; a weak D match, TRBD1 (5 bases). The germline V and J ends were trimmed by 6 bases and 5 bases, with 23 bases remaining between them. CDR3 length equals 17 residues. Germline V lookup: CDR1 SEHNR, CDR2 FQNEAQ (reference sequence). The CDR3 here is CASRADSWTGADQPQHF. DNA of the CDR3: TGTGCCAGCAGAGCCGACAGTTGGACCGGGGCAGATCAGCCCCAGCATTTT.

This clonotype was counted ten times or more. This chain joins TRBV4-1 and TRBJ2-7; D unresolved. With 5 bases removed from V and 7 bases from J, the gap between germline ends came to 9 bases. The CDR3 totals 11 residues. Germline V lookup: CDR1 MGHRA, CDR2 YSYEKL. CDR3: CASSEGWEQYF. CDR3 nucleotides: TGCGCCAGCAGCGAAGGGTGGGAGCAGTACTTC.

The chain is built from TRBV7-2 and TRBJ2-5; 10 bases align to TRBD1. After removal of 5 bases from V and 2 bases from J, the junction contained 8 bases not matched to a gene. This CDR3 has 16 residues. CDR1 and CDR2 from the germline V gene are SGHTA and FQGNSA. The CDR3 nucleotides read TGTGCCAGCAGCGTTACCGGGACAGGGGAACAAGAGACCCAGTACTTC. Translated, it gives CASSVTGTGEQETQYF.

This clonotype was counted a few times. The chain joins TRBV4-2 to TRBJ2-2; D is possibly TRBD1 (5 bases). CDR3 length: 16 amino acids. Trimming took 7 bases from V and 4 from J, leaving 19 bases between them. The germline V gene encodes CDR1 LGHNA and CDR2 YNFKEQ. The CDR3 sequence: CASTPVATGGTGELFF. Here the CDR3 DNA reads TGTGCCAGCACCCCGGTGGCTACAGGCGGCACCGGGGAGCTGTTTTTT.

The chain combines TRBV9 with TRBJ2-6; a weak D match, TRBD1 (6 bases). CDR1 and CDR2 from the germline V gene are SGDLS and YYNGEE. The CDR3 contains 18 residues. The V end was cut by 3 bases, the J end by 0 bases, with 16 bases between. CDR3 sequence reads: CASSGGTYGNSGANVLTF. The CDR3, as DNA: TGTGCCAGCAGCGGAGGGACATACGGAAACTCTGGGGCCAACGTCCTGACTTTC.

This clonotype was seen at least ten times. The chain couples TRBV7-9 to TRBJ1-2; TRBD1 might be the D (5 bases). V lost 5 bases to trimming and J lost 7 bases, with 11 bases between them. Germline V gene sequence: CDR1 SEHNR, CDR2 FQNEAQ (reference sequence). The CDR3 is made up of 12 amino acids. Written as DNA, the CDR3 is TGTGCCAGCAGCCCCCTTACAGGTGGCTACACCTTC. It codes for CASSPLTGGYTF.

J is TRBJ2-7 and V is TRBV10-3; possibly TRBD2 for D (6 bases). The CDR3 spans 13 residues. The V gene lost 10 bases and the J gene lost 2 bases, with 15 bases spanning the gap. Looked up from germline, CDR1 is ENHRY and CDR2 is SYGVKD. The CDR3 DNA sequence: TGTGCCAGCACCTTGGGGGGTCCCTACGAGCAGTACTTC. Amino acid sequence: CASTLGGPYEQYF.

The table lists this clonotype with a count of one. The chain joins TRBV29-1 to TRBJ1-3, with D uncertain. CDR3 size: 11 residues. Germline values: CDR1 SQVTM, CDR2 ANQGSEA. Trimming removed 6 bases from V and 4 bases from J, with 7 bases in between. In nucleotides, the CDR3 is TGCAGCGTCCCCCTCGGAAACACCATATATTTT. It translates to CSVPLGNTIYF.

A remark on this clonotype: At one of its ends the junction is not consistent with the germline gene, which may arise from a read error. This chain uses TRBV15 with TRBJ2-2; TRBD1 matches at 9 bases. The CDR3 sequence is 15 residues long. Germline V gene data show CDR1 as LNHNV and CDR2 as YYDKDF (reference sequence). CDR3 DNA sequence: TGTGCCACCAGAGCCGGGACAGGGAACACCGGGGAGCTGTCTTGG. It specifies CATRAGTGNTGELSW.

This sequence joins TRBV29-1 and TRBJ1-5; possible D gene TRBD1, 6 bases. The CDR3 is made up of 11 amino acids. Trimming left V 4 bases short and J 15 bases short, with 16 bases between. The germline CDR1 and CDR2 sequences are SQVTM and ANQGSEA. The CDR3 bases are TGCAGCGTTGGGGGGGAGACAGGATTGCATTTT. Amino acid sequence: CSVGGETGLHF.

DNA for the CDR3: TGCAGCGTTGGAGGGTATGGCTACACCTTC. This sequence encodes CSVGGYGYTF. The genes are TRBV29-1 and TRBJ1-2, with no clear D. Trimming shortened V by 4 bases and J by 5 bases, and 5 bases separated the two germline ends. This CDR3 is built from 10 residues. Germline values: CDR1 SQVTM, CDR2 ANQGSEA.

The J gene is TRBJ1-5, the V gene TRBV5-6; 7 bases align to TRBD1. V lost 2 bases to trimming and J lost 7 bases; unmatched junction nucleotides: 6. Germline V CDR1 and CDR2: SGHDT, YYEEEE. The CDR3 loop spans 14 amino acids. CDR3 protein: CASSFRGGLQPQHF. DNA of the CDR3: TGTGCCAGCAGCTTTAGAGGGGGCTTGCAGCCCCAGCATTTT.

This clonotype was detected ten times or more. V and J are TRBV4-1 and TRBJ1-2; perhaps TRBD1 as D (6 bases). The length of the CDR3 is 13 residues. Trimming took off 4 bases at V and 6 bases at J, with 12 bases between the two ends. The germline CDR1 and CDR2 sequences are MGHRA and YSYEKL. In DNA, the CDR3 is TGCGCCAGCAGCCCACCAGGGGAACATGGCTACACCTTC. Translated: CASSPPGEHGYTF.

This clonotype was detected ten times or more. The chain recombines TRBV7-8 with TRBJ2-7; the D is unclear. Trimming cost V 2 bases and J 9 bases, with 17 bases left between them. This CDR3 region has 14 residues. The V gene's germline CDR1 is SGHVS and CDR2 FQNEAQ. The chain's CDR3 is CASSLMVGATMQYF. CDR3 coding DNA: TGTGCCAGCAGCTTAATGGTCGGAGCTACGATGCAGTACTTC.